Each of the 21 T cell receptor beta chains below was sequenced from the same sample in a study of type 1 regulatory T cells. Their antigens remain unidentified. One entry per CDR3 protein results from TCRdb running MiXCR on the reads. The sample lists 60,000 to 80,000 distinct CDR3 sequences, 63% occurring once. Material: cultured T cells, either the whole culture or a sorted T cell fraction (not recorded which). The subset: Tr1-enriched cell product generated in vitro against host alloantigens. These receptor sequences come from a human donor in good health.

V usage is TRBV29-1 and J usage is TRBJ2-1; D is perhaps TRBD1 (6 bases). V lost 7 bases and J 0 bases, leaving 13 bases between the germline ends. The CDR3 extends over 14 amino acids. The V gene's germline CDR1 is SQVTM and CDR2 ANQGSEA. The CDR3 coding sequence is TGCAGCGGAGAACAGGGTGTCTCCTACAATGAGCAGTTCTTC. Its protein is CSGEQGVSYNEQFF.

This chain uses TRBV18 with TRBJ1-5; possibly TRBD1 for D (5 bases). This CDR3 comprises 15 residues. Germline V lookup: CDR1 KGHSH, CDR2 LQKENI. The germline V and J ends were trimmed by 5 bases and 4 bases, with 15 bases remaining between them. CDR3 in amino acids: CASSFQGGGNQPQHF. In nucleotides, the CDR3 is TGTGCCAGCTCATTTCAGGGTGGTGGTAATCAGCCCCAGCATTTT.

This sequence joins TRBV5-8 and TRBJ2-3; 7 nucleotides agree with TRBD1. This CDR3 contains 14 residues. The V gene end was trimmed by 0 bases and the J gene end by 6 bases; junction bases not matched to a gene: 4. Germline V gene lookup returns CDR1 SGHTS and CDR2 YDEGEE. The CDR3 DNA reads as TGTGCCAGCAGCTTGGACAGGGGAGCCGATACGCAGTATTTT. This encodes CASSLDRGADTQYF.

The chain joins TRBV11-2 to TRBJ2-7; D might be TRBD2 (5 bases). The germline V gene has CDR1 SGHAT and CDR2 FQNNGV. V lost 0 bases and J lost 7, with 16 bases in between. This CDR3 spans 15 amino acids. The CDR3 DNA sequence: TGTGCCAGCAGCTTAGACGGGATCCCTTTTCGGGAGCAGTACTTC. Translation gives CASSLDGIPFREQYF.

V is TRBV24-1 and J is TRBJ2-2; D not certain. The CDR3 is made up of 15 amino acids. Per the germline V gene, CDR1 is KGHDR and CDR2 is SFDVKD. Trimming shortened V by 5 bases and J by 4 bases, and 13 bases separated the two germline ends. In DNA form, the CDR3 reads TGTGCCACCAGTGTCCGTGATAAAACCACCGGGGAGCTGTTTTTT. Encoded protein: CATSVRDKTTGELFF.

This sequence joins TRBV12-3 or TRBV12-4 and TRBJ2-1; TRBD2 matches at 10 bases. The CDR3 has 15 amino acids. Losses at the gene ends were 3 bases for V and 6 bases for J; bases not matched to a gene: 5. The CDR3 sequence is CASSFGRTSGNEQFF. CDR3 nucleotide sequence: TGTGCCAGCAGTTTCGGGAGGACTAGCGGCAATGAGCAGTTCTTC.

In its sample, this clonotype was seen a few times. The chain employs TRBV6-5 and TRBJ2-7; 7 positions agree with TRBD1. CDR1 MNHEY and CDR2 SVGAGI come from the germline V gene. V lost 2 bases, J lost 3 bases, and 4 bases stayed unmatched. The length of the CDR3 is 14 residues. This CDR3 is CASSYPGQSYEQYF. CDR3 nucleotide sequence: TGTGCCAGCAGTTACCCGGGACAGAGCTACGAGCAGTACTTC.

The V and J genes are TRBV20-1 and TRBJ1-3; D is unclear. The CDR3 is 16 amino acids. Germline V gives CDR1 DFQATT, CDR2 SNEGSKA (reference sequence). Between the trimmed V and J ends, which lost 0 bases and 0 bases, there was a span of 12 bases. CDR3 loop: CSARDFGISSGNTIYF. In nucleotides, the CDR3 is TGCAGTGCTAGAGATTTCGGTATTAGCTCTGGAAACACCATATATTTT.

V gene TRBV30 combines with J gene TRBJ2-5; unclear D gene. Trimming removed 3 bases from V and 1 base from J, with 9 bases in between. From germline, CDR1 is GTSNPN and CDR2 SVGIG (reference sequence). The CDR3 spans 13 residues. CDR3 bases: TGTGCCTGGAGGAAGGGAAGCCAAGAGACCCAGTACTTC. Its translation: CAWRKGSQETQYF.

This sequence joins TRBV14 and TRBJ2-5; D call uncertain. V was pared by 0 bases and J by 2 bases, with 10 bases between. The CDR3 is 15 residues long. Germline V lookup: CDR1 SGHDN, CDR2 FVKESK. This chain's CDR3 is CASSQDIGPQETQYF. The CDR3 nucleotides read TGTGCCAGCAGCCAAGATATCGGACCTCAAGAGACCCAGTACTTC.

This clonotype occurred a few times. This chain uses TRBV28 with TRBJ2-3, with 7 bases that match TRBD1. The length of the CDR3 is 16 residues. Looked up from germline, CDR1 is MDHEN and CDR2 is SYDVKM. V trimming: 8 bases; J trimming: 0 bases; junction bases outside the gene matches: 11. In DNA form, the CDR3 reads TGTGCCAGCGGGCAGGGGGTCGCTTCTAGCACAGATACGCAGTATTTT. Amino acid sequence: CASGQGVASSTDTQYF.

The chain uses TRBV5-4 and TRBJ2-1; D is ambiguous. The CDR3 has 18 residues. Germline-derived CDR1 and CDR2 are SGHNT and YYREEE (reference sequence). Between the trimmed V and J ends, which lost 1 base and 0 bases, there was a span of 17 bases. This CDR3 is CASSLRRSSRFSYNEQFF. Here the CDR3 DNA reads TGTGCCAGCAGCTTGCGACGGTCCTCCAGATTCTCCTACAATGAGCAGTTCTTC.

The V call is TRBV6-5, the J call TRBJ2-1; 10 nucleotides align to TRBD2. The CDR3 length is 14 residues. Trimming removed 6 bases from V and 5 bases from J; junction bases left unmatched: 4. In germline, CDR1 is MNHEY, CDR2 SVGAGI. The CDR3 region is CASRLAGAHNEQFF. CDR3 bases: TGTGCCAGCAGGCTAGCGGGAGCACACAATGAGCAGTTCTTC.

J is TRBJ2-2 and V is TRBV7-9; D is tentatively TRBD1 or TRBD2 (5 bases each). With 5 bases removed from V and 2 bases from J, the gap between germline ends came to 9 bases. The CDR3 consists of 14 residues. The germline gives CDR1 SEHNR, CDR2 FQNEAQ (reference sequence). CDR3 amino acids: CASSPRGNTGELFF. In DNA, the CDR3 is TGTGCCAGCAGCCCCCGGGGCAACACCGGGGAGCTGTTTTTT.

This clonotype has only one observation. The chain employs TRBV19 and TRBJ2-4; 8 nucleotides match TRBD2. CDR1 is LNHDA, CDR2 SQIVND, per germline (reference sequence). V dropped 6 bases and J dropped 6; count of bases not matched to a gene: 7. The CDR3 covers 14 residues. The CDR3 DNA reads as TGTGCCAGTAGCGCGGGAGGCGGACGAAACATTCAGTACTTC. Its translation: CASSAGGGRNIQYF.

This clonotype was observed at least ten times. This chain joins TRBV20-1 and TRBJ2-7; weak D call: TRBD1 (5 bases). The CDR3 is 14 residues long. Germline CDR1 is DFQATT and CDR2 is SNEGSKA (reference sequence). Trimming cost V 6 bases and J 4 bases, with 19 bases left between them. CDR3 nucleotides: TGCAGTGCCGATAGGACACCCGAGAAGTACGAGCAGTACTTC. It encodes CSADRTPEKYEQYF.

The rearrangement joins TRBV19 to TRBJ1-4; D not certain. Between the trimmed V and J ends, which lost 5 bases and 1 base, there was a span of 11 bases. The CDR3 is 15 residues long. Looked up from germline, CDR1 is LNHDA and CDR2 is SQIVND (reference sequence). CDR3 sequence (DNA): TGTGCCAGTAGTGGAACGACAAGAACTAATGAAAAACTGTTTTTT. Its translation: CASSGTTRTNEKLFF.

This chain uses TRBV12-3 or TRBV12-4 with TRBJ1-2, with 10 bases aligning to TRBD1. The length of the CDR3 is 14 residues. The trim removed 5 bases at V and 10 bases at J, leaving 10 bases unmatched. The DNA for the CDR3 is TGTGCCAGCAGTCAAACCGGGACAGGGGAAGACTACACCTTC. Encoded protein: CASSQTGTGEDYTF.

This clonotype has only a few counts. V and J are TRBV6-6 and TRBJ2-1, with TRBD1 as a possible D gene (6 bases). The V and J ends lost 10 bases and 4 bases respectively, with 14 bases between them. This CDR3 region has 13 residues. CDR1 is MNHNY and CDR2 is SVGAGI in the germline V gene (reference sequence). CDR3 amino acids: CAIRGSAYNEQFF. The CDR3 DNA is TGTGCCATAAGGGGGTCGGCGTACAATGAGCAGTTCTTC.

This rearrangement joins TRBV5-4 to TRBJ2-7; D uncertain. With 5 bases removed from V and 0 bases from J, the gap between germline ends came to 15 bases. Germline-derived CDR1 and CDR2 are SGHNT and YYREEE (reference sequence). This CDR3 is built from 15 residues. The CDR3 loop reads CASSQRDVLSYEQYF. CDR3 bases: TGTGCCAGCAGTCAGCGCGACGTGCTCTCCTACGAGCAGTACTTC.

The chain uses TRBV20-1 and TRBJ1-6; D is unresolved. The CDR3 runs to 14 residues. CDR1 and CDR2 from the germline V gene are DFQATT and SNEGSKA (reference sequence). Trimming stripped 6 bases from V and 2 bases from J, with 11 bases between. CDR3 protein: CSAPRWTYNSPLHF. For the CDR3, the DNA is TGCAGTGCCCCCCGGTGGACCTATAATTCACCCCTCCACTTT.